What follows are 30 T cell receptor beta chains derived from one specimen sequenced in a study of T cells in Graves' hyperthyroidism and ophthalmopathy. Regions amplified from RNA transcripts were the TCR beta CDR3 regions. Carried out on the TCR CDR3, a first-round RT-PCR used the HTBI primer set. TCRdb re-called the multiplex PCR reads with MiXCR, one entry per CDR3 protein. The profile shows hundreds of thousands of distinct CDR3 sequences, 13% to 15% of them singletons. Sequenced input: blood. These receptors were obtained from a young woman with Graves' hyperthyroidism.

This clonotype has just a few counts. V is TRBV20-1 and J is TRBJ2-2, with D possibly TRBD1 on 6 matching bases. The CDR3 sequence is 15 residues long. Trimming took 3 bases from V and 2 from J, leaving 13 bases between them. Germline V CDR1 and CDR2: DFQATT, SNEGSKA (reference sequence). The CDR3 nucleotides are TGCAGTGCTAGGCAACAGGGAGTAAACACCGGGGAGCTGTTTTTT. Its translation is CSARQQGVNTGELFF.

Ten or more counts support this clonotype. In nucleotides, the CDR3 is TGTGCCAGCAGCTTGGGCTTCGGAAATAAATACGAGCAGTACTTC. This codes for CASSLGFGNKYEQYF. The chain couples TRBV5-6 to TRBJ2-7, with unresolved D. Germline lookup yields CDR1 SGHDT and CDR2 YYEEEE. V lost 0 bases, J lost 4 bases, and 14 bases lay in between. The CDR3 contains 15 residues.

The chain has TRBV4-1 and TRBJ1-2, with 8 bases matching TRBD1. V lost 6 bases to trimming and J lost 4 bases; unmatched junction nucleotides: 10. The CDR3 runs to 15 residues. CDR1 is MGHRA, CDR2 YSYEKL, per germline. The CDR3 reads CASRAGTGPVYGYTF. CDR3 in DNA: TGCGCCAGCAGGGCGGGGACAGGACCTGTCTATGGCTACACCTTC.

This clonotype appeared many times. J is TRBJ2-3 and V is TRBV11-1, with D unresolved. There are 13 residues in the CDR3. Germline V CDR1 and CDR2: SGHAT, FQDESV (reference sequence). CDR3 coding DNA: TGTGCTTCGGCGAGGCCGATAGTGGATACGCAGTATTTT. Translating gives CASARPIVDTQYF.

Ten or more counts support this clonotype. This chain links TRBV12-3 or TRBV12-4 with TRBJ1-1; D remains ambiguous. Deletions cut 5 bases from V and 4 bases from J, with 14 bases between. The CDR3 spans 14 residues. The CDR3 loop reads CASSEREVGTEAFF. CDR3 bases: TGTGCCAGCAGTGAGAGGGAAGTCGGCACTGAAGCTTTCTTT.

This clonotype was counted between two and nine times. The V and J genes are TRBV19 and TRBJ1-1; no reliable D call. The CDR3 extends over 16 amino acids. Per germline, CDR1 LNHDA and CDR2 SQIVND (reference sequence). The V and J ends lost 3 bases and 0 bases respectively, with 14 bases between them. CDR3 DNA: TGTGCCAGTAGTATCCGCTCAGTGGGAATGAACACTGAAGCTTTCTTT. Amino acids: CASSIRSVGMNTEAFF.

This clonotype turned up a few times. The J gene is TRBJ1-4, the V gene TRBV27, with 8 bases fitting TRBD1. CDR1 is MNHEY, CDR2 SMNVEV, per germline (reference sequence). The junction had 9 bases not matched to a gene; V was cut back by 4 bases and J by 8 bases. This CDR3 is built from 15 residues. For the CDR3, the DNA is TGTGCCAGCAGTTCCTGGACAGGGCAGAAAGAAAAACTGTTTTTT. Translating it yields CASSSWTGQKEKLFF.

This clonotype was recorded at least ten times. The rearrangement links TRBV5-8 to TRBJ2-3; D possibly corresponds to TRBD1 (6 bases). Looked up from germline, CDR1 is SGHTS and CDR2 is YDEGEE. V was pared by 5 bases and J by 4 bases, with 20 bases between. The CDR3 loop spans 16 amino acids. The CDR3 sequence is CASSSGTGTRSDTQYF. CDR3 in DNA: TGTGCCAGCAGTTCCGGAACCGGGACACGATCAGATACGCAGTATTTT. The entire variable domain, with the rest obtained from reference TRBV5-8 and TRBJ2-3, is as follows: EAGVTQSPTHLIKTRGQQATLRCSPISGHTSVYWYQQALGLGLQFLLWYDEGEERNRGNFPPRFSGRQFPNYSSELNVNALELEDSALYLCASSSGTGTRSDTQYFGPGTRLTVL.

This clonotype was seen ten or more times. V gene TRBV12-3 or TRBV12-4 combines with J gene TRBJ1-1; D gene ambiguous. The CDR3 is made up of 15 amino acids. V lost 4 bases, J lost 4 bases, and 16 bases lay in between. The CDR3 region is CASSWAPTSSTEAFF. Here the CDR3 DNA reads TGTGCCAGCAGTTGGGCCCCAACATCGTCCACTGAAGCTTTCTTT.

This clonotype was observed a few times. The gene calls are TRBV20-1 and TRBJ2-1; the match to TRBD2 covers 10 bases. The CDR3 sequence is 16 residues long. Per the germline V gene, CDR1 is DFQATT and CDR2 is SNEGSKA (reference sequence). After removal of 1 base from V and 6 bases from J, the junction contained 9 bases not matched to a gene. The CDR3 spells CSARVASGSTINEQFF. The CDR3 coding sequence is TGCAGTGCTAGAGTAGCTAGCGGGAGTACGATCAATGAGCAGTTCTTC.

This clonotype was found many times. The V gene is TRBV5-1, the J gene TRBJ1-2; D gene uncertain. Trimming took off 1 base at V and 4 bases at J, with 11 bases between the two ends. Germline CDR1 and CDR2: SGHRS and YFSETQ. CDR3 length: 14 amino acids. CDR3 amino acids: CASSLRVGGYGYTF. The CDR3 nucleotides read TGCGCCAGCAGCTTGAGGGTGGGAGGCTATGGCTACACCTTC.

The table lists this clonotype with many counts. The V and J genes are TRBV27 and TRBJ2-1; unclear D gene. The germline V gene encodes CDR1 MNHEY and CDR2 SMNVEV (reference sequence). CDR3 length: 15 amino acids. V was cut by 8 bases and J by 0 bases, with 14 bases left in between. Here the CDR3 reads CASGQAQTSYNEQFF. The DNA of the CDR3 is TGTGCCAGCGGTCAGGCACAGACCTCCTACAATGAGCAGTTCTTC.

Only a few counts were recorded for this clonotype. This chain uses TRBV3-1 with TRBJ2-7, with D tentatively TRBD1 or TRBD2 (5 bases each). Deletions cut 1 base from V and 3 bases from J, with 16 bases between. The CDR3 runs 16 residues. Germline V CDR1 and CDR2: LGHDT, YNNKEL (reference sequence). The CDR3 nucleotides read TGTGCCAGCAGCCAAGCTGGCCGGGGCCTCCACTACGAGCAGTACTTC. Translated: CASSQAGRGLHYEQYF.

The CDR3 region has the DNA TGTGCCAGCAGCCAGACAGGCCCAGATACGCAGTATTTT. Its protein is CASSQTGPDTQYF. The V call is TRBV7-2, the J call TRBJ2-3, with D perhaps TRBD1 (6 bases). Trimming shortened V by 5 bases and J by 4 bases, and 10 bases separated the two germline ends. The germline gives CDR1 SGHTA, CDR2 FQGNSA. The CDR3 runs to 13 residues. The full variable domain, its missing parts supplied by reference TRBV7-2 and TRBJ2-3, is GAGVSQSPSNKVTEKGKDVELRCDPISGHTALYWYRQSLGQGLEFLIYFQGNSAPDKSGLPSDRFSAERTGGSVSTLTIQRTQQEDSAVYLCASSQTGPDTQYFGPGTRLTVL.

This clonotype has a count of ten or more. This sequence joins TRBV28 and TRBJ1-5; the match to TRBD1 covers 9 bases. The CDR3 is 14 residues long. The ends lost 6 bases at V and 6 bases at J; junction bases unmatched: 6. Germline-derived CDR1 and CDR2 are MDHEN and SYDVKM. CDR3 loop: CASRETGGSQPQHF. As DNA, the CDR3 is TGTGCCAGCAGGGAAACAGGGGGCAGTCAGCCCCAGCATTTT.

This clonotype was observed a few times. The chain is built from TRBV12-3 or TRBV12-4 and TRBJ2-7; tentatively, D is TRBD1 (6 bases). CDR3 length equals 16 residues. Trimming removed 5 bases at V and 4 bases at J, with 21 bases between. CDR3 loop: CASSPPSGTPFYEQYF. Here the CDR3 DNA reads TGTGCCAGCAGTCCACCCTCCGGGACACCGTTTTACGAGCAGTACTTC.

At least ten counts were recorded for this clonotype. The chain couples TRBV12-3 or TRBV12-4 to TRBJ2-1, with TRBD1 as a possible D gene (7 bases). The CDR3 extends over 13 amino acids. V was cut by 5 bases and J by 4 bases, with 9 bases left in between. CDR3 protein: CASSAGQYNEQFF. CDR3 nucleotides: TGTGCCAGCAGTGCGGGACAGTACAATGAGCAGTTCTTC.

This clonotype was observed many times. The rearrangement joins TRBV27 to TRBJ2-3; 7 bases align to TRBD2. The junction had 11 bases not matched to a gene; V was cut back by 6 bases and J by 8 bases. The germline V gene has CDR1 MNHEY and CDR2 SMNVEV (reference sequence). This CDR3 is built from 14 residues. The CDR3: CASSVSGAIVTQYF. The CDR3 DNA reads TGTGCCAGCAGCGTAAGCGGGGCTATAGTTACGCAGTATTTT.

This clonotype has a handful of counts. The DNA for the CDR3 is TGTGCCAGCTCACACGGTCCCCCAACTAATGAAAAACTGTTTTTT. Protein: CASSHGPPTNEKLFF. The chain carries TRBV18 and TRBJ1-4; D ambiguous. The CDR3 has 15 amino acids. Germline V gene data show CDR1 as KGHSH and CDR2 as LQKENI. V gave up 4 bases and J gave up 0 bases, with 9 bases separating them.

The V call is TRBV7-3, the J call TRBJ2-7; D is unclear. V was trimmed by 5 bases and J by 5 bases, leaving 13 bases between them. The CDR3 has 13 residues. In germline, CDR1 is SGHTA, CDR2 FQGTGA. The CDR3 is CASSLYRENEQYF. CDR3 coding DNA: TGTGCCAGCAGCCTCTATAGAGAGAACGAGCAGTACTTC. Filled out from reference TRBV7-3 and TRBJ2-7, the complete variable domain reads GAGVSQTPSNKVTEKGKYVELRCDPISGHTALYWYRQSLGQGPEFLIYFQGTGAADDSGLPNDRFFAVRPEGSVSTLKIQRTERGDSAVYLCASSLYRENEQYFGPGTRLTVT.

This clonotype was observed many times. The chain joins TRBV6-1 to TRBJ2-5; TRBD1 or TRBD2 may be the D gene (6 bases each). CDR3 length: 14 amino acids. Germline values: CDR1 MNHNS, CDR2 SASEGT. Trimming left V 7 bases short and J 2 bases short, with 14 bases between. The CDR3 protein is CASNGGKGQETQYF. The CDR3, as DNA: TGTGCCAGCAACGGGGGCAAGGGACAAGAGACCCAGTACTTC.

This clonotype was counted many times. The CDR3 nucleotides read TGTGCCAGCATCTGGACAGCCTCTGGAAACACCATATATTTT. Protein sequence: CASIWTASGNTIYF. V gene TRBV2 combines with J gene TRBJ1-3, with TRBD1 as a possible D gene (6 bases). The CDR3 has 14 residues. Per the germline V gene, CDR1 is SNHLY and CDR2 is FYNNEI. V shed 7 bases and J shed 0 bases, with 10 bases lying between them.

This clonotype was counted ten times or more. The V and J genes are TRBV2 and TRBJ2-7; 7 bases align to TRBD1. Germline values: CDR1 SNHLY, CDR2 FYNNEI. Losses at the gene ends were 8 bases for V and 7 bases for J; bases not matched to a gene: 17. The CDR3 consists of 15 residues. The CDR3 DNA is TGTGCCAGCTTAAACCGGGACAGCCTTTACCCTGAGCAGTACTTC. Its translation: CASLNRDSLYPEQYF.

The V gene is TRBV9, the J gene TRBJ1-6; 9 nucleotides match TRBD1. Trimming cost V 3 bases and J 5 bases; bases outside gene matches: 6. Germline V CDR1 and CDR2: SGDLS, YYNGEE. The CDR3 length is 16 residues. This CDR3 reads CASSGARDRDNSPLHF. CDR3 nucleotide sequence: TGTGCCAGCAGCGGGGCCCGGGACAGGGATAATTCACCCCTCCACTTT.

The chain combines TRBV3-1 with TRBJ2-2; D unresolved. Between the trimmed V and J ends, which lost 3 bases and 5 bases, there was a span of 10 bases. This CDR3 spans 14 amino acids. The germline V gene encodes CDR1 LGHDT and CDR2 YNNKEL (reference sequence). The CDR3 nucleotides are TGTGCCAGCAGCCATGTTGTCGGTACCGGGGAGCTGTTTTTT. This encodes CASSHVVGTGELFF.

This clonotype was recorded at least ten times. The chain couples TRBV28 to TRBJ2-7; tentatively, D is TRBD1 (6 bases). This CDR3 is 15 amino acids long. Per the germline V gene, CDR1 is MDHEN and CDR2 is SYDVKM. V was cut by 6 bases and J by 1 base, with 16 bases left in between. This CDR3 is CASSLRATGSYEQYF. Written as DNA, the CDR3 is TGTGCCAGCAGCCTTCGGGCCACAGGGTCCTACGAGCAGTACTTC. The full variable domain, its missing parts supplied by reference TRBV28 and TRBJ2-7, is DVKVTQSSRYLVKRTGEKVFLECVQDMDHENMFWYRQDPGLGLRLIYFSYDVKMKEKGDIPEGYSVSREKKERFSLILESASTNQTSMYLCASSLRATGSYEQYFGPGTRLTVT.

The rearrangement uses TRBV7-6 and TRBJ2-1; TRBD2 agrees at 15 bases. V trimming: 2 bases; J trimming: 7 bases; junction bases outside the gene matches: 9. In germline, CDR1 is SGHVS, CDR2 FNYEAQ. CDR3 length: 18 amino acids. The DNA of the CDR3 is TGTGCCAGCAGCTTAACAGGACTAGCGGGAGGGCCAGGGAATGAGCAGTTCTTC. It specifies CASSLTGLAGGPGNEQFF.

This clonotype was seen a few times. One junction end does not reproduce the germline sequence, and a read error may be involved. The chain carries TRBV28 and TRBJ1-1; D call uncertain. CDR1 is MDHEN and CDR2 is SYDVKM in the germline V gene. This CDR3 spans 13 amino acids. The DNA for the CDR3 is TGTGCCAGCAGTACCTTCTTGAACCCTGAAGCTTTCTTT. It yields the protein CASSTFLNPEAFF.

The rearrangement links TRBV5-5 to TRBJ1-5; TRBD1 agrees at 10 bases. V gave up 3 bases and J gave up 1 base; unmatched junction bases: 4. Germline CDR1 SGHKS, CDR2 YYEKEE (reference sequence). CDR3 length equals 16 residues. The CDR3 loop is CASSWGTGASNQPQHF. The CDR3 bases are TGTGCCAGCAGCTGGGGGACAGGGGCCAGCAATCAGCCCCAGCATTTT.

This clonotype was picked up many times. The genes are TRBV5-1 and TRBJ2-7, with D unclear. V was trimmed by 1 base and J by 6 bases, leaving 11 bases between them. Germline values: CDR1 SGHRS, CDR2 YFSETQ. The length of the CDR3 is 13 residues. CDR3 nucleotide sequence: TGCGCCAGCAGCTTGCTCACCGGATTCGAGCAGTACTTC. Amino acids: CASSLLTGFEQYF.